The 20 T cell receptor beta chains reported below all come from one sample, sequenced in a study of blood T cell repertoires in COVID-19. Sequencing was performed with immunoSEQ multiplex PCR; in TCRdb, only in-frame clones are kept and a portion is missing. The profile shows roughly 190,000 clones, about 88% of them singletons. The sample taken for sequencing was peripheral blood. The receptors stem from a human donor in a cohort sampled during active COVID-19.

This chain uses TRBV19 with TRBJ1-2; 7 bases align to TRBD1. The V gene end was trimmed by 8 bases and the J gene end by 8 bases; junction bases not matched to a gene: 8. Germline CDR1 reads LNHDA; CDR2 reads SQIVND (reference sequence). The CDR3 covers 12 residues. CDR3 sequence reads: CASLQGKIGYTF. The CDR3 DNA is TGTGCCAGTTTACAGGGGAAGATCGGCTACACCTTC. Full variable domain (outside the CDR3, taken from reference TRBV19 and TRBJ1-2): DGGITQSPKYLFRKEGQNVTLSCEQNLNHDAMYWYRQDPGQGLRLIYYSQIVNDFQKGDIAEGYSVSREKKESFPLTVTSAQKNPTAFYLCASLQGKIGYTFGSGTRLTVV.

This clone qualifies as medium-sized. V gene TRBV7-9 combines with J gene TRBJ2-3; tentatively, D is TRBD1 (5 bases). Germline V gives CDR1 SEHNR, CDR2 FQNEAQ (reference sequence). Between the trimmed V and J ends, which lost 3 bases and 2 bases, there was a span of 12 bases. The CDR3 has 15 residues. DNA of the CDR3: TGTGCCAGCAGCTTTGGACAAACCGACACAGATACGCAGTATTTT. It encodes CASSFGQTDTDTQYF.

The chain joins TRBV25-1 to TRBJ2-3; 10 bases match TRBD2. There are 15 residues in the CDR3. Germline V lookup: CDR1 MGHDK, CDR2 SYGVNS. Trimming at V came to 5 bases and at J to 4 bases, leaving 6 bases not matched to a gene. This CDR3 is CASSKREGPSDTQYF. The DNA of the CDR3 is TGTGCCAGCAGTAAGCGGGAGGGCCCCTCAGATACGCAGTATTTT.

A word on this clone: Its ends do not fully match the called genes, so a read error is possible. The chain is built from TRBV24-1 and TRBJ2-1, with 11 bases matching TRBD2. CDR1 is KGHDR, CDR2 SFDVKD, per germline. The CDR3 has 14 residues. This chain's CDR3 is CATGDSGRVGEQFF. CDR3 nucleotide sequence: TGTGCCACCGGTGATAGCGGGAGGGTGGGTGAGCAGTTCTTC.

V usage is TRBV6-6 and J usage is TRBJ1-3; weak D call: TRBD1 (6 bases). Germline loops: CDR1 MNHNY, CDR2 SVGAGI (reference sequence). This CDR3 comprises 13 residues. Between the trimmed V and J ends, which lost 7 bases and 10 bases, there was a span of 17 bases. The CDR3 DNA follows: TGTGCCAGCATTCCTACAGGGAAGGATACCATATATTTT. Translated: CASIPTGKDTIYF.

This chain connects TRBV10-3 to TRBJ2-5; 12 bases are a match to TRBD2. The CDR3 has 13 residues. CDR1 ENHRY and CDR2 SYGVKD come from the germline V gene. J was trimmed by 5 bases and V by 9 bases; bases with no gene match: 4. The CDR3 loop is CAIRLAGDETQYF. DNA of the CDR3: TGTGCCATACGACTAGCGGGAGATGAGACCCAGTACTTC.

The V gene is TRBV11-2, the J gene TRBJ2-7; D might be TRBD2 (5 bases). Trimming took 1 base from V and 3 from J, leaving 13 bases between them. Germline V gene lookup returns CDR1 SGHAT and CDR2 FQNNGV. CDR3 size: 15 residues. For the CDR3, the DNA is TGTGCCAGCAGCTTAGGCCGGACGGGAAGCTACGAGCAGTACTTC. This gives the protein CASSLGRTGSYEQYF.

This clone was seen more than once but under ten times. The chain links TRBV7-2 to TRBJ2-3; D is ambiguous. The V gene lost 4 bases and the J gene lost 1 base, with 12 bases spanning the gap. Germline V gene lookup returns CDR1 SGHTA and CDR2 FQGNSA. This CDR3 region has 15 residues. The CDR3 nucleotides are TGTGCCAGCAGCTCCTATCCCCGGGGCACAGATACGCAGTATTTT. This codes for CASSSYPRGTDTQYF.

The V call is TRBV12-5, the J call TRBJ2-7, with a possible D match to TRBD1 (7 bases). The V gene's germline CDR1 is LGHNT and CDR2 FRNRAP. The CDR3 covers 17 residues. Trimming left V 0 bases short and J 2 bases short, with 17 bases between. The CDR3 coding sequence is TGTGCTAGTGGTTTGGTACTGTGGCAGGGGGGAACCTACGAGCAGTACTTC. Amino acids: CASGLVLWQGGTYEQYF. Filled out from reference TRBV12-5 and TRBJ2-7, the complete variable domain reads DARVTQTPRHKVTEMGQEVTMRCQPILGHNTVFWYRQTMMQGLELLAYFRNRAPLDDSGMPKDRFSAEMPDATLATLKIQPSEPRDSAVYFCASGLVLWQGGTYEQYFGPGTRLTVT.

This chain links TRBV28 with TRBJ2-7, with TRBD1 identical over 7 bases. The V and J ends lost 5 bases and 4 bases, in that order; junction bases with no gene match: 14. Germline-derived CDR1 and CDR2 are MDHEN and SYDVKM. The CDR3 spans 16 residues. This chain's CDR3 is CASSTPSKTGMYEQYF. The CDR3 DNA sequence: TGTGCCAGCAGTACCCCCTCTAAGACAGGGATGTACGAGCAGTACTTC.

The chain uses TRBV5-1 and TRBJ1-1; 9 bases agree with TRBD1. The V and J ends lost 3 bases and 5 bases, in that order; junction bases with no gene match: 8. The CDR3 loop spans 15 amino acids. Germline CDR1 reads SGHRS; CDR2 reads YFSETQ. CDR3 in amino acids: CASSSPGQGLTEAFF. CDR3 nucleotide sequence: TGCGCCAGCAGCTCACCGGGACAGGGTTTAACTGAAGCTTTCTTT.

The chain combines TRBV9 with TRBJ2-7; 10 bases align to TRBD2. The V and J ends lost 2 bases and 0 bases, in that order; junction bases with no gene match: 5. Germline assignment: CDR1 SGDLS and CDR2 YYNGEE. The CDR3 extends over 16 amino acids. CDR3 in amino acids: CASSVASGSPSYEQYF. The CDR3 DNA follows: TGTGCCAGCAGCGTTGCTAGCGGGAGCCCCTCCTACGAGCAGTACTTC.

This clone was seen only once. The genes are TRBV28 and TRBJ1-5; the D is unclear. V shed 6 bases and J shed 0 bases, with 15 bases lying between them. The CDR3 totals 16 residues. Per the germline V gene, CDR1 is MDHEN and CDR2 is SYDVKM. The chain's CDR3 is CASRFTQTYSNQPQHF. The CDR3 DNA reads TGTGCCAGCAGGTTTACACAGACCTATAGCAATCAGCCCCAGCATTTT. The full variable domain, its missing parts supplied by reference TRBV28 and TRBJ1-5, is DVKVTQSSRYLVKRTGEKVFLECVQDMDHENMFWYRQDPGLGLRLIYFSYDVKMKEKGDIPEGYSVSREKKERFSLILESASTNQTSMYLCASRFTQTYSNQPQHFGDGTRLSIL.

The count of this clone is one. The chain couples TRBV28 to TRBJ2-3; TRBD1 is a possible D gene (6 bases). V shed 7 bases and J shed 0 bases, with 8 bases lying between them. The CDR3 loop spans 13 amino acids. Germline V gene sequence: CDR1 MDHEN, CDR2 SYDVKM. The DNA for the CDR3 is TGTGCCAGCATAGGACAGAGCACAGATACGCAGTATTTT. This translates into CASIGQSTDTQYF.

The V gene is TRBV27, the J gene TRBJ1-5; D perhaps matches TRBD1 (5 bases). The V end was cut by 5 bases, the J end by 5 bases, with 10 bases between. The CDR3 extends over 13 amino acids. Germline V gives CDR1 MNHEY, CDR2 SMNVEV (reference sequence). The CDR3 protein is CASSLGGDQPQHF. CDR3 coding DNA: TGTGCCAGCAGTCTGGGGGGGGATCAGCCCCAGCATTTT.

V is TRBV20-1 and J is TRBJ2-1; 7 bases are shared with TRBD2. Looked up from germline, CDR1 is DFQATT and CDR2 is SNEGSKA (reference sequence). This CDR3 is 13 amino acids long. The trim removed 3 bases at V and 9 bases at J, leaving 8 bases unmatched. The CDR3 loop is CSASTLPGGEQFF. The CDR3 DNA reads TGCAGTGCTAGTACACTCCCGGGAGGTGAGCAGTTCTTC.

The rearrangement joins TRBV5-1 to TRBJ1-6; 8 nucleotides line up with TRBD1. Germline V gives CDR1 SGHRS, CDR2 YFSETQ. V lost 1 base, J lost 7 bases, and 4 bases stayed unmatched. This CDR3 has 15 amino acids. The CDR3 here is CASSLRGQGNSPLHF. In nucleotides, the CDR3 is TGCGCCAGCAGCTTGCGAGGACAGGGAAATTCACCCCTCCACTTT.

The chain recombines TRBV5-6 with TRBJ1-2, with TRBD1 matching 7 bases. This CDR3 spans 16 amino acids. V was clipped by 1 base and J by 4 bases; unmatched bases: 10. Germline values: CDR1 SGHDT, CDR2 YYEEEE. The CDR3 protein is CASSLRGPVTFYGYTF. The DNA for the CDR3 is TGTGCCAGCAGCTTGAGGGGGCCGGTTACGTTCTATGGCTACACCTTC. Supplemented by reference TRBV5-6 and TRBJ1-2, the full variable domain reads DAGVTQSPTHLIKTRGQQVTLRCSPKSGHDTVSWYQQALGQGPQFIFQYYEEEERQRGNFPDRFSGHQFPNYSSELNVNALLLGDSALYLCASSLRGPVTFYGYTFGSGTRLTVV.

This chain connects TRBV5-4 to TRBJ2-2; 13 bases are shared with TRBD2. The CDR3 consists of 17 residues. Germline V gene sequence: CDR1 SGHNT, CDR2 YYREEE (reference sequence). Losses at the gene ends were 1 base for V and 6 bases for J; bases not matched to a gene: 6. The DNA of the CDR3 is TGTGCCAGCAGCTTGTTAGGGACTAGCGGGATCCCCGGGGAGCTGTTTTTT. Translating it yields CASSLLGTSGIPGELFF.

This chain uses TRBV21-1 with TRBJ2-7; TRBD1 is the table's D call, not checked against the DNA. TRBV21-1 is annotated as a pseudogene. This CDR3 contains 16 residues. The CDR3 protein is CASSKEGDPENYEQYF. In DNA, the CDR3 is TGTGCCAGCAGCAAAGAGGGGGACCCAGAAAACTACGAGCAGTACTTC.